This passage covers 7 T cell receptor beta chains from one sample sequenced in a study of blood T cell repertoires in COVID-19. TCRdb's copy holds only in-frame clones and misses some; the assay was immunoSEQ multiplex PCR. The table has under 250,000 clones, around four fifths seen once; the top ten hold 8.2%. Sequenced material: peripheral blood. The source of these receptors is a woman aged 45-59 years with acute or convalescent COVID-19.

The rearrangement uses TRBV6-5 and TRBJ2-7, with TRBD2 matching over 7 bases. V shed 6 bases and J 3 bases; nucleotides not matched to a gene: 8. Germline values: CDR1 MNHEY, CDR2 SVGAGI. The CDR3 covers 14 residues. CDR3 in amino acids: CASRGGVRLYEQYF. CDR3 DNA sequence: TGTGCCAGCAGGGGGGGGGTAAGGCTCTACGAGCAGTACTTC.

The CDR3 protein is CASSLLREKGYTF. For the CDR3, the DNA is TGTGCCAGCAGTCTGCTAAGAGAGAAAGGCTACACCTTC. The chain joins TRBV28 to TRBJ1-2, with unresolved D. The V and J ends lost 5 bases and 8 bases respectively, with 15 bases between them. There are 13 residues in the CDR3. The germline V gene encodes CDR1 MDHEN and CDR2 SYDVKM.

J is TRBJ1-5 and V is TRBV11-2, with 11 bases that match TRBD1. Looked up from germline, CDR1 is SGHAT and CDR2 is FQNNGV. This CDR3 is built from 15 residues. J gave up 6 bases and V 5 bases, and 6 bases lay outside the gene matches. The CDR3 coding sequence is TGTGCCAGCAGCCAGGACAGGGGGCAGGGTCAGCCCCAGCATTTT. This gives the protein CASSQDRGQGQPQHF.

The chain combines TRBV18 with TRBJ1-4, with TRBD1 matching over 10 bases. From germline, CDR1 is KGHSH and CDR2 LQKENI. V lost 4 bases to trimming and J lost 8 bases; unmatched junction nucleotides: 10. This CDR3 comprises 16 residues. CDR3 in DNA: TGTGCCAGCTCACGACTATTCGGACAGGGGGACGAAAAACTGTTTTTT. Translated, it gives CASSRLFGQGDEKLFF.

This chain uses TRBV19 with TRBJ1-2, with TRBD1 matching over 8 bases. The CDR3 contains 14 residues. Germline CDR1 is LNHDA and CDR2 is SQIVND (reference sequence). The V and J ends lost 7 bases and 5 bases, in that order; junction bases with no gene match: 9. The CDR3 region has the DNA TGTGCCAGTACCCCTTGGGGACAGGCTTATGGCTACACCTTC. This codes for CASTPWGQAYGYTF.

The J gene is TRBJ2-7, the V gene TRBV7-2, with D perhaps TRBD2 (5 bases). This CDR3 contains 14 residues. V lost 1 base to trimming and J lost 1 base, with 8 bases between them. In germline, CDR1 is SGHTA, CDR2 FQGNSA. The CDR3: CASSLDRGSYEQYF. The CDR3 DNA follows: TGTGCCAGCAGCTTAGATCGGGGTTCCTACGAGCAGTACTTC.

CDR3 in DNA: TGCGCCAGCAGCCCCGCAGGGGGCGGTGAGACCCAGTACTTC. Translation gives CASSPAGGGETQYF. This chain links TRBV5-1 with TRBJ2-5, with 8 bases aligning to TRBD1. Trimming at V came to 4 bases and at J to 5 bases, leaving 7 bases not matched to a gene. From germline, CDR1 is SGHRS and CDR2 YFSETQ. This CDR3 contains 14 residues.